This TCR beta chain is drawn from a study of blood T cell repertoires in COVID-19. Study background: Whether acute or convalescent, the COVID-19 samples came from the United States, Italy and Spain. Nucleic acid was either cDNA or gDNA, and it came from T cells, B-cell-depleted T cells, or PBMCs.

Per the original data handling: Scientists estimated how many nucleated cells there were by amplifying reference gene primers. Clones were sequenced by immunoSEQ multiplex PCR, and TCRdb holds only the in-frame ones, with some missing. Clone size and the V and J calls come from that table; the DNA yielded D and trimming. The sample holds tens of thousands of clones, roughly 83% seen once. Germline V gives CDR1 SGHKS, CDR2 YYEKEE (reference sequence). V dropped 5 bases and J dropped 0 bases, with 15 bases sitting between them. The CDR3 loop spans 16 amino acids. This clonotype originated in a human donor with active COVID-19. The donor label of this sample is uncertain. Sequencing was performed on peripheral blood. This chain joins TRBV5-5 and TRBJ1-5; D gene uncertain. CDR3 nucleotides: TGTGCCAGCAGTACCTTACCGGGAGATAGCAATCAGCCCCAGCATTTT. Protein: CASSTLPGDSNQPQHF.